This T cell receptor (beta chain) was captured in a study of T cells in Graves' hyperthyroidism and ophthalmopathy. Study at large: Peripheral blood was drawn at first diagnosis, prior to all treatment. Whole-study findings and limits: A model using 13 V-J features told ophthalmopathy apart from stable hyperthyroidism. Within blood appeared most thyroid clonotypes that had expanded above 0.001.

TCR beta CDR3 regions were amplified from RNA. HTBI primers were employed in a first-round RT-PCR of the TCR CDR3. TCRdb analysed the multiplex PCR reads with MiXCR anew, one entry per CDR3 protein. Among roughly 500,000 distinct CDR3 sequences listed, approximately 15% were seen once. As to this clonotype: Its antigen is as yet unknown.

This CDR3 is 16 amino acids long. The V gene end was trimmed by 5 bases and the J gene end by 4 bases; junction bases not matched to a gene: 6. From germline, CDR1 is SEHNR and CDR2 FQNEAQ (reference sequence). Together with thyroid ultrasound, orbital computed tomography, serum thyroxine and TRAb, clinical symptoms were used for diagnoses. Sample: blood. The gene calls are TRBV7-9 and TRBJ2-3, with 13 positions matching TRBD2. The receptor was isolated from a woman aged 25 to 39 with Graves' hyperthyroidism that later progressed to Graves' ophthalmopathy. The CDR3 region is CASSLELAGGPDTQYF. The CDR3 bases are TGTGCCAGCAGCCTGGAACTAGCGGGAGGGCCAGATACGCAGTATTTT.